The rows below give T cell receptor beta chains drawn from one sample of a study of OX40 agonist ivuxolimab in advanced cancers. TCRdb's copy holds only in-frame clones and misses some; the assay was immunoSEQ multiplex PCR. The sample includes approximately 72,000 clones, 88% of them seen just once. The sequencing here drew on CD4+ or CD8+ T cells sorted from blood, taken in a trial of the OX40 agonist ivuxolimab. These receptors were obtained from an adult with an advanced solid tumor such as melanoma, head and neck, liver or kidney cancer. Both conserved end residues are part of each CDR3. Fields, in order: CDR3 DNA, CDR3 protein, clone size, V gene, J gene, D gene. D genes are given only for firm matches. Clone size is stated in some rows and not others, as once, few, many or a class when expanded.

CDR3 DNA: TGTGCCAGCAGCAACAGGGTAGCCAAAAACATTCAGTACTTC
CDR3 protein: CASSNRVAKNIQYF
clone size: -
V gene: TRBV2
J gene: TRBJ2-4
D gene: -

CDR3 DNA: TGCGCCAGCAGCCTCGTCCTCTGGGCCGGGGAGCTGTTTTTT
CDR3 protein: CASSLVLWAGELFF
clone size: -
V gene: TRBV4-3
J gene: TRBJ2-2
D gene: -

CDR3 DNA: TGCGCCGGATCGGTGCAGGTAAGGACTTGCTTT
CDR3 protein: CAGSVQVRTCF
clone size: -
V gene: TRBV10-1
J gene: TRBJ1-1
D gene: -

CDR3 DNA: TGTGCCAGCAGCTTGGCAGGGGGCACGGATACGCAGTATTTT
CDR3 protein: CASSLAGGTDTQYF
clone size: -
V gene: TRBV7-2
J gene: TRBJ2-3
D gene: TRBD1

CDR3 DNA: TGTGCCAGCAGCTTACTCCCCAGTGGGACAGGGGGATCCGGGGAGCTGTTTTTT
CDR3 protein: CASSLLPSGTGGSGELFF
clone size: -
V gene: TRBV7-2
J gene: TRBJ2-2
D gene: TRBD1

CDR3 DNA: TGTGCCAGCAGCTTAAGGGGGGCTAGCGGGAGAGTCGGCACAGATACGCAGTATTTT
CDR3 protein: CASSLRGASGRVGTDTQYF
clone size: -
V gene: TRBV11-3
J gene: TRBJ2-3
D gene: TRBD2

CDR3 DNA: TGTGCCACCAAGGCCCCCAATCAGCCCCAGCATTTT
CDR3 protein: CATKAPNQPQHF
clone size: -
V gene: TRBV15
J gene: TRBJ1-5
D gene: -

CDR3 DNA: TGCGCCAGCAGCTTGCATCTAGCGGGAGGAACAGATACGCAGTATTTT
CDR3 protein: CASSLHLAGGTDTQYF
clone size: -
V gene: TRBV5-1
J gene: TRBJ2-3
D gene: TRBD2

CDR3 DNA: TGCGCCAGCAGCTCGCAGGCGGCCACAGATACGCAGTATTTT
CDR3 protein: CASSSQAATDTQYF
clone size: -
V gene: TRBV5-1
J gene: TRBJ2-3
D gene: -

CDR3 DNA: -
CDR3 protein: CASSSSGLGYNEQFF
clone size: -
V gene: TRBV2
J gene: TRBJ2-1
D gene: -

CDR3 DNA: TGTGCCAGCAGCTTAGGGTTTCGGGGGCTATACACTGAAGCTTTCTTT
CDR3 protein: CASSLGFRGLYTEAFF
clone size: -
V gene: TRBV7-9
J gene: TRBJ1-1
D gene: -

CDR3 DNA: TGTGCCAGCAGCTTGGAGGGAGGGGGGGCTGAAGCTTTCTTT
CDR3 protein: CASSLEGGGAEAFF
clone size: -
V gene: TRBV5-7
J gene: TRBJ1-1
D gene: -

CDR3 DNA: TGCGCCAGCAGCCAAGACCCACTAGTCGAGCAGTTCTTC
CDR3 protein: CASSQDPLVEQFF
clone size: -
V gene: TRBV4-1
J gene: TRBJ2-1
D gene: -

CDR3 DNA: TGTGCCAGCTCACCCTCAACGGACAGGGGGCTTGGAAACACCATATATTTT
CDR3 protein: CASSPSTDRGLGNTIYF
clone size: -
V gene: TRBV18
J gene: TRBJ1-3
D gene: TRBD1

CDR3 DNA: TGTGCCAGCAGTTATGCGGGTGCTGAGGGCTACGAGCAGTACTTC
CDR3 protein: CASSYAGAEGYEQYF
clone size: once
V gene: TRBV10-3
J gene: TRBJ2-7
D gene: -

CDR3 DNA: TGTGCCAGCAGTTACTCAGCGGTCCTAGGGACTGAAGCTTTCTTT
CDR3 protein: CASSYSAVLGTEAFF
clone size: few
V gene: TRBV6-5
J gene: TRBJ1-1
D gene: -

CDR3 DNA: TGTGCCAGCAGCTCCCCACCCCGGCAGAGTAGCAATCAGCCCCAGCATTTT
CDR3 protein: CASSSPPRQSSNQPQHF
clone size: once
V gene: TRBV7-3
J gene: TRBJ1-5
D gene: -

CDR3 DNA: TGCGCCAGCAGCCAAGATCTGGCAGGGGTCACCGGGGAGCTGTTTTTT
CDR3 protein: CASSQDLAGVTGELFF
clone size: -
V gene: TRBV4-3
J gene: TRBJ2-2
D gene: -